A single TCR beta chain is shown here with its context. A single base separates this from a much larger clone, so it may be a read error. These data come from a study of T cell repertoires in cytomegalovirus infection. V shed 6 bases, J shed 12 bases, and the junction held 28 bases outside the gene matches. Germline CDR1 and CDR2: LNHDA and SQIVND (reference sequence). This CDR3 comprises 18 residues. TCRdb ran MiXCR on the reads and lists one entry per CDR3 protein. The sample holds some 180,000 distinct CDR3 sequences, roughly 9.8% seen once. The sample comprised PBMCs. The J gene is TRBJ1-1, the V gene TRBV19, with 7 bases aligning to TRBD1. The receptor comes from a human donor in good health (CMV status not recorded). Some clones in this sample may be carry-over from other donors' samples. This CDR3 is CASRSTGVAWITDGSTFF. The CDR3 coding sequence is TGTGCCAGTAGGTCAACAGGGGTCGCATGGATCACCGATGGATCAACTTTCTTT.